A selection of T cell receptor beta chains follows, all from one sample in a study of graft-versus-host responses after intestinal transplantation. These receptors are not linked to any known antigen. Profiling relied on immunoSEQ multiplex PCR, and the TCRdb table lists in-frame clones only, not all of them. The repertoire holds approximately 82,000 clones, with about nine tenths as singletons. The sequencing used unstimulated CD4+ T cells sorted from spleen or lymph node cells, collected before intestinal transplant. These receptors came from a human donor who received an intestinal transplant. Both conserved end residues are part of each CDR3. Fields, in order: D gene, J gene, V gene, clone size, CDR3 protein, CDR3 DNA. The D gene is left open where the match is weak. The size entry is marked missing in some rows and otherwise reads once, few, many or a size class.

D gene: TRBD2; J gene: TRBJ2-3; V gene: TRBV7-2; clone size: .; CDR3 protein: CASSSPARGGWTDTQYF; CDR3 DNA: TGTGCCAGCAGCTCCCCCGCGCGGGGGGGCTGGACAGATACGCAGTATTTT
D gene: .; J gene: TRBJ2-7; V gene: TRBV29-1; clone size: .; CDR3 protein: CSVGGLYRGGDYEQYF; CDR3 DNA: TGCAGCGTCGGGGGCCTGTACAGGGGGGGAGACTACGAGCAGTACTTC
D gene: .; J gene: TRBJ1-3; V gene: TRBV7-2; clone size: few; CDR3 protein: CASSPGVSGNTIYF; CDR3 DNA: TGTGCCAGCAGCCCAGGGGTCTCTGGAAACACCATATATTTT
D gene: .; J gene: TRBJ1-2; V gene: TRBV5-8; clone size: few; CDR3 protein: CASSLLPYGYTF; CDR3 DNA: TGTGCCAGCAGCCTACTCCCCTATGGCTACACCTTC
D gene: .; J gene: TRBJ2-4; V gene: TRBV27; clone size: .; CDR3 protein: CASSFNPWQANIQYF; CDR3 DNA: TGTGCCAGCAGTTTTAATCCGTGGCAGGCAAACATTCAGTACTTC
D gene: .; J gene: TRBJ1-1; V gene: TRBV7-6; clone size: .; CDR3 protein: CASSSSIYRNTEAFF; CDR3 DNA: TGTGCCAGCAGCTCCTCTATCTATAGGAACACTGAAGCTTTCTTT
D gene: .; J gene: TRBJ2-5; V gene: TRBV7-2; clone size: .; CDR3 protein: CASSYGQRETQYF; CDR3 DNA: TGTGCCAGCAGCTACGGACAGAGAGAGACCCAGTACTTC
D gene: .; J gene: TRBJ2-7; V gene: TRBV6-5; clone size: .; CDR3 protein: CASSRGRRGEQYF; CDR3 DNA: TGTGCCAGCAGTAGGGGCCGGCGAGGAGAGCAGTACTTC
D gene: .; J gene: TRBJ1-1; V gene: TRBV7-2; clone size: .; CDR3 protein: CASSLSGNMNTEAFF; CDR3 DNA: TGTGCCAGCAGCTTATCAGGGAACATGAACACTGAAGCTTTCTTT
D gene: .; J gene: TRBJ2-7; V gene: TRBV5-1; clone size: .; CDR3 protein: CASSVGAYEQYF; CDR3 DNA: TGCGCCAGCAGCGTAGGAGCCTACGAGCAGTACTTC
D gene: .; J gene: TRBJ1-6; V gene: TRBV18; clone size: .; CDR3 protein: CASSLGESSYNSPLHF; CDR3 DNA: TGTGCCAGCTCACTAGGGGAAAGCTCCTATAATTCACCCCTCCACTTT
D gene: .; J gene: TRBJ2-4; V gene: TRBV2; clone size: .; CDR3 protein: CASSVSGTRGRTSKNIQYF; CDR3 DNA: TGTGCCAGCAGTGTTTCAGGGACACGGGGACGAACCTCCAAAAACATTCAGTACTTC
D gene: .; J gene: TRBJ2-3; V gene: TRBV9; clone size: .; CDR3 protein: CASSVGAGTDTQYF; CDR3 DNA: TGTGCCAGCAGCGTAGGGGCAGGCACAGATACGCAGTATTTT
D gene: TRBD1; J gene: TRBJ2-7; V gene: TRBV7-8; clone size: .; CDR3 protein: CASSLGQGGSYEQYF; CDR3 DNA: TGTGCCAGCAGCCTAGGACAGGGCGGTTCCTACGAGCAGTACTTC
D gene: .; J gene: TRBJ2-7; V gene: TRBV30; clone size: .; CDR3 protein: CAWGQRTYEQYF; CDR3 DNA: TGTGCCTGGGGACAGAGAACATACGAGCAGTACTTC
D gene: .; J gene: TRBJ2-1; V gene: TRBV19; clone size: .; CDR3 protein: CASSLGSSYNEQFF; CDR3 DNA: TGTGCCAGTAGTCTCGGGAGCTCCTACAATGAGCAGTTCTTC
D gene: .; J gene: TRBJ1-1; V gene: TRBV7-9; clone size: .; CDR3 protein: CASSLFHWGDTEAFF; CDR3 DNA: TGTGCCAGCAGCTTATTCCACTGGGGGGACACTGAAGCTTTCTTT
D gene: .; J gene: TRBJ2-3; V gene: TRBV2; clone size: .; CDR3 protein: CASNVEGSTQYF; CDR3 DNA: TGTGCCAGCAACGTAGAGGGTTCTACGCAGTATTTT
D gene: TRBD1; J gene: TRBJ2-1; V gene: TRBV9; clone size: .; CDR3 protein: CASSSAGTAPNEQFF; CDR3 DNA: TGTGCCAGCAGCTCGGCCGGGACAGCTCCAAATGAGCAGTTCTTC
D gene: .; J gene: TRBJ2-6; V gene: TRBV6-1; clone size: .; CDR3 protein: CASSGPYRVGANVLTF; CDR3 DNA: TGTGCCAGCAGTGGTCCCTACCGGGTTGGGGCCAACGTCCTGACTTTC
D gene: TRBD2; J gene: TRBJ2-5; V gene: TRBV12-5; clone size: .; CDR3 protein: CASGYSGGAGETQYF; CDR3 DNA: TGTGCTAGTGGTTATAGCGGGGGGGCCGGAGAGACCCAGTACTTC
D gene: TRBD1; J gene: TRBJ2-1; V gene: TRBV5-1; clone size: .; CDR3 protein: CASSKRTGSHNEQFF; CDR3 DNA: TGCGCCAGCAGCAAGAGGACAGGGTCCCACAATGAGCAGTTCTTC
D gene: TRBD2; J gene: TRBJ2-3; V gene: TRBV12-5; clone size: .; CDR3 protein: CASGAGTTDTDTQYF; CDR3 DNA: TGTGCTAGTGGAGCCGGGACTACAGACACAGATACGCAGTATTTT
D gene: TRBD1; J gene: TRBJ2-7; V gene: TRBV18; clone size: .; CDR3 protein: CASSSDRAEYEQYF; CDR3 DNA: TGTGCCAGCTCATCGGACAGGGCGGAGTACGAGCAGTACTTC
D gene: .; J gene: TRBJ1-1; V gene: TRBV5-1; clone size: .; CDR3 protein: CASSQGQLMNTEAFF; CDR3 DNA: TGCGCCAGCAGCCAGGGGCAGCTCATGAACACTGAAGCTTTCTTT
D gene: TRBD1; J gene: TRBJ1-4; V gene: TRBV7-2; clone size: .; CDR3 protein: CASSRQGRGLDEKLFF; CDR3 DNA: TGTGCCAGCAGCAGACAGGGAAGGGGCCTTGATGAAAAACTGTTTTTT
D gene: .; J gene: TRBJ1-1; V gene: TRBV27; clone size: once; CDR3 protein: CASSRYRRTEAFF; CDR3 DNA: TGTGCCAGCAGTCGCTACAGGCGGACTGAAGCTTTCTTT
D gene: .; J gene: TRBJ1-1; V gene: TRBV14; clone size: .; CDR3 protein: CASSQGQLNTEAFF; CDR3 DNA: TGTGCCAGCAGCCAAGGACAGTTGAACACTGAAGCTTTCTTT
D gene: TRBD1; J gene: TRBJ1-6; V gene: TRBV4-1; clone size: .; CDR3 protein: CASSRDGTDDSPLHF; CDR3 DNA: TGCGCCAGCAGCCGCGACGGGACAGACGATTCACCCCTCCACTTT
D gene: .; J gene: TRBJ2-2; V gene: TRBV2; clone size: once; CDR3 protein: CASSEDAANTGELFF; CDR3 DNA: TGTGCCAGCAGTGAAGACGCAGCGAACACCGGGGAGCTGTTTTTT
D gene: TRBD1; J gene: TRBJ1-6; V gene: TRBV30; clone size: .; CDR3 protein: CAWTKPTGGFPNSPLHF; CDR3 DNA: TGTGCCTGGACGAAACCCACAGGGGGCTTTCCTAATTCACCCCTCCACTTT
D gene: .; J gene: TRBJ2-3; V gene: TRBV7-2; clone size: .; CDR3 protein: CASSFPITTSTDTQYF; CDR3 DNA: TGTGCCAGCAGCTTTCCCATTACTACTAGCACAGATACGCAGTATTTT
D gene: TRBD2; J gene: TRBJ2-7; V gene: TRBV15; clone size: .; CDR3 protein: CATSRTGGAYEQYF; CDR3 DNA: TGTGCCACCAGCAGGACGGGAGGGGCCTACGAGCAGTACTTC
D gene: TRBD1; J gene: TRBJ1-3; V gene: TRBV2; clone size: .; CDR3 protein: CASRTGTAGNTIYF; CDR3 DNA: TGTGCCAGCAGAACCGGGACAGCTGGAAACACCATATATTTT
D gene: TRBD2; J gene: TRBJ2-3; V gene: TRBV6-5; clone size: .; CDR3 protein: CASSSSLAGLTDTQYF; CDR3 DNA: TGTGCCAGCAGTTCCAGCCTAGCGGGGCTCACAGATACGCAGTATTTT
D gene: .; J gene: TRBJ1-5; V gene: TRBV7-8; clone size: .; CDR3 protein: CASSLAGARNQPQHF; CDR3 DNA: TGTGCCAGCAGCTTGGCTGGGGCGCGCAATCAGCCCCAGCATTTT
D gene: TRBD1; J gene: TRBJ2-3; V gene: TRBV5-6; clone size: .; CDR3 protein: CASSLRTGSGTDTQYF; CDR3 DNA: TGTGCCAGCAGCTTACGGACAGGGTCGGGCACAGATACGCAGTATTTT
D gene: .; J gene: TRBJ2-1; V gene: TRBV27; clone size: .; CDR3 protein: CASSLVGTRNNEQFF; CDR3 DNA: TGTGCCAGCAGTTTGGTGGGGACAAGAAACAATGAGCAGTTCTTC
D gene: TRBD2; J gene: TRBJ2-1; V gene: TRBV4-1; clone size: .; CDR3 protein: CASSQETGTRLNEQFF; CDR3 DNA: TGCGCCAGCAGCCAAGAAACGGGGACTAGACTAAATGAGCAGTTCTTC
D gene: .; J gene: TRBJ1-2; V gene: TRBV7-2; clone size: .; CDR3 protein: CASSLAAGPYGYTF; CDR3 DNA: TGTGCCAGCAGCTTAGCCGCAGGGCCCTATGGCTACACCTTC
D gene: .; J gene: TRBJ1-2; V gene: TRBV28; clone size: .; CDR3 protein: CASSLEGRKGYTF; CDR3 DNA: TGTGCCAGCAGTTTAGAGGGAAGGAAGGGCTACACCTTC
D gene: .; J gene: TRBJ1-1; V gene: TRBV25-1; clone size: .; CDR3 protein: CASSGGGNTEAFF; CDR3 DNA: TGTGCCAGCAGTGGGGGGGGGAACACTGAAGCTTTCTTT
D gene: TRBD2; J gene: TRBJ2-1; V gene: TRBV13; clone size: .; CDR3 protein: CASSSKPSLGTSRNEQFF; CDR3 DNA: TGTGCCAGCAGCTCAAAGCCCAGCTTAGGGACTAGCCGAAATGAGCAGTTCTTC
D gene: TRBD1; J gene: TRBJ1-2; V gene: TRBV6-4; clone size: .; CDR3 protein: CASSNTGTGDGYTF; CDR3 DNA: TGTGCCAGCAGTAACACCGGGACAGGAGATGGCTACACCTTC
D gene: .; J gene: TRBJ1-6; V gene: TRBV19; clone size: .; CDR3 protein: CASMAGEGSYNSPLHF; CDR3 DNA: TGTGCCAGTATGGCAGGGGAAGGCTCCTATAATTCACCCCTCCACTTT
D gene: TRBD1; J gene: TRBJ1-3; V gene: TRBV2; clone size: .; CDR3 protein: CASSVGQTLNTIYF; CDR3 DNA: TGTGCCAGCAGTGTGGGACAGACTTTAAACACCATATATTTT
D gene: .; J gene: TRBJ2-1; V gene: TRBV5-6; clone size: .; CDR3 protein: CASSLGSYSYNEQFF; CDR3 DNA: TGTGCCAGCAGCTTGGGGTCCTACTCCTACAATGAGCAGTTCTTC
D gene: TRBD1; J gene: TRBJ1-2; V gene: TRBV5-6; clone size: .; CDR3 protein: CASSGLDRGVYGYTF; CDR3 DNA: TGTGCCAGCAGCGGATTGGACAGGGGAGTCTATGGCTACACCTTC
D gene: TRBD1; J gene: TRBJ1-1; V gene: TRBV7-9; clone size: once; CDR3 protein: CASSPGQGYNTEAFF; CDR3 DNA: TGTGCCAGCAGCCCGGGACAGGGGTATAACACTGAAGCTTTCTTT
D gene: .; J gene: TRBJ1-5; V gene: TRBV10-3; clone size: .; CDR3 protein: CAISESAGRPAIPNQPQHF; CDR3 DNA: TGTGCCATCAGTGAGTCCGCAGGGAGGCCCGCTATCCCCAATCAGCCCCAGCATTTT
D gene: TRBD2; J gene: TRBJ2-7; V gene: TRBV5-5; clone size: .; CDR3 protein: CASSPGLAGVYEQYF; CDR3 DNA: TGTGCCAGCAGCCCGGGACTAGCGGGGGTTTACGAGCAGTACTTC
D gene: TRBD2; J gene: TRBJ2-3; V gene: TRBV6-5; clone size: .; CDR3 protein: CASSYNPSGGTDTQYF; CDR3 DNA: TGTGCCAGCAGTTACAATCCTAGCGGGGGCACAGATACGCAGTATTTT
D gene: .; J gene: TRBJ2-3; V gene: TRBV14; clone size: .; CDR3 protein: CASSTQGGGDTQYF; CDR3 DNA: TGTGCCAGCAGCACCCAGGGGGGTGGGGATACGCAGTATTTT
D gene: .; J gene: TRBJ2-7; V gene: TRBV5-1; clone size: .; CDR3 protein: CASSLAGSPSYEQYF; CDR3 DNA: TGCGCCAGCAGCTTGGCGGGGTCCCCATCCTACGAGCAGTACTTC
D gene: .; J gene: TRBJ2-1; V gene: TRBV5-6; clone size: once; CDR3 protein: CASSLPRGLWDEQFF; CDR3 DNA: TGTGCCAGCAGCTTGCCAAGGGGATTATGGGATGAGCAGTTCTTC
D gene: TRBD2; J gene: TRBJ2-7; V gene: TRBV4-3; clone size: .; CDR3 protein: CASSQGLAVLSYEQYF; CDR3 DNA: TGCGCCAGCAGCCAAGGACTAGCGGTCCTTTCCTACGAGCAGTACTTC
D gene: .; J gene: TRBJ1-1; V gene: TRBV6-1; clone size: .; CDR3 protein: CASTLTAIQNTEAFF; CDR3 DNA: TGTGCCAGCACCCTGACAGCTATCCAGAACACTGAAGCTTTCTTT
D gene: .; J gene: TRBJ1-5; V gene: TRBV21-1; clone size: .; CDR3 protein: CASSKGPGVSQPQHF; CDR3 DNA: TGTGCCAGCAGCAAAGGACCAGGGGTAAGTCAGCCCCAGCATTTT
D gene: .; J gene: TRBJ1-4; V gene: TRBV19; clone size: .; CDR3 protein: CASSMDTGNEKLFF; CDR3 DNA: TGTGCCAGTAGTATGGATACGGGGAATGAAAAACTGTTTTTT